This T cell receptor beta chain was identified in a study of blood T cells in healthy people across ages. Study at large: Capture via template switching afforded approximately one barcoded beta molecule per two T cells.

Study observations and caveats: The study regarded diversity estimates from one million T cells as underestimates. As age increased, TCR beta diversity per million T cells fell in a roughly linear fashion.

The CDR3 runs 13 residues. V dropped 3 bases and J dropped 6 bases, with 10 bases sitting between them. The germline gives CDR1 MGHDK, CDR2 SYGVNS. This clonotype was observed a handful of times. The antigen remains unidentified. PCR was performed a second time for roughly 6 to 12 cycles using a sample-barcoded 5' primer and a J-beta primer mix. A minimum of 2.5 million CDR3-containing paired-end reads was obtained for each sample. TCRdb re-derived calls from the 5' RACE reads in MiXCR, one entry per CDR3 protein. The sample has a few hundred thousand distinct CDR3 sequences, 45% to 65% seen once. Input material: blood. V gene TRBV25-1 combines with J gene TRBJ2-3; D gene ambiguous. The origin of this receptor is a man aged 60-69 years in good health. DNA of the CDR3: TGTGCCAGCAGTGAGAAGCTAGTGGATACGCAGTATTTT. It translates to CASSEKLVDTQYF.